Described below is a single T cell receptor (beta chain) sequence and its context. A multiplex PCR was run with 60 Vbeta primers and 13 Jbeta primers. Sequencing was performed with immunoSEQ multiplex PCR; in TCRdb, only in-frame clones are kept and a portion is missing. The data show over 150,000 clones, around 75% seen once. This sample stems from a study of cytomegalovirus exposure and HLA in healthy donors. CDR3 length equals 15 residues. V was pared by 3 bases and J by 3 bases, with 4 bases of the junction left unmatched. Germline assignment: CDR1 SEHNR and CDR2 FQNEAQ (reference sequence). What was sequenced was PBMCs. This TCR came from a male donor in good health and CMV-seronegative. This chain uses TRBV7-9 with TRBJ1-4, with 7 bases lining up with TRBD1. For the CDR3, the DNA is TGTGCCAGCAGCTTCCGTACAGGGGCTAATGAAAAACTGTTTTTT. As protein: CASSFRTGANEKLFF.